The source of this T cell receptor (beta chain) is a study of coeliac disease. Sequencing used one aliquot of roughly 510,000 cells per fraction. The table came from immunoSEQ multiplex PCR; TCRdb's copy has only in-frame clones and leaves some out. This sample has approximately 2,400 clones; approximately 64% occur once, and the top ten carry around 24%. The CDR3 has 13 amino acids. The V and J ends lost 7 bases and 3 bases respectively, with 10 bases between them. Germline loops: CDR1 LNHDA, CDR2 SQIVND (reference sequence). The chain employs TRBV19 and TRBJ1-5, with unresolved D. This clonotype originated in a woman in her seventies with celiac disease on a gluten-free diet. Source material: intraepithelial lymphocytes from the gut. The CDR3 spells CASTEGNNQPQHF. CDR3 nucleotides: TGTGCCAGTACTGAGGGAAACAATCAGCCCCAGCATTTT. Looking up the rest from reference TRBV19 and TRBJ1-5 gives the full variable domain: DGGITQSPKYLFRKEGQNVTLSCEQNLNHDAMYWYRQDPGQGLRLIYYSQIVNDFQKGDIAEGYSVSREKKESFPLTVTSAQKNPTAFYLCASTEGNNQPQHFGDGTRLSIL.